These T cell receptor beta chains were read from a single sample in a study of radiotherapy plus CTLA-4 blockade in lung cancer. The method was immunoSEQ multiplex PCR; TCRdb's version includes in-frame clones alone and lacks a portion of them. The profile shows roughly 77,000 clones, just under 75% of them singletons. The sample here was peripheral blood, taken from a patient treated with radiotherapy plus ipilimumab. The receptors here all came from a human donor with non-small cell lung cancer whose response to radiotherapy plus ipilimumab could not be evaluated. The CDR3 runs from the conserved cysteine through the conserved F or W. The D gene is left open where the match is weak. Expanded clones are given a class, and other clones once, few, many or no size at all.

V gene	D gene	J gene	clone size	CDR3 protein	CDR3 DNA
TRBV2	NA	TRBJ2-2	once	CASCSGNTGELFF	TGTGCCAGCTGTAGCGGAAACACCGGGGAGCTGTTTTTT
TRBV11-2	NA	TRBJ2-1	NA	CASSSSGVGPYNEQFF	TGTGCCAGCAGCTCTTCGGGGGTAGGGCCCTACAATGAGCAGTTCTTC
TRBV30	NA	TRBJ1-2	NA	CAWSVAGYGYGYTF	TGTGCCTGGAGTGTAGCAGGGTATGGATATGGCTACACCTTC
TRBV27	NA	TRBJ2-7	NA	CASSSTHEQYF	TGTGCCAGCAGTTCCACCCACGAGCAGTACTTC
TRBV30	NA	TRBJ2-7	NA	CAWSMTVTNYEQYF	TGTGCCTGGTCCATGACAGTAACAAACTACGAGCAGTACTTC
TRBV5-1	TRBD2	TRBJ2-3	NA	CASSFRDYLTDTQYF	TGCGCCAGCAGCTTCCGGGACTACCTAACAGATACGCAGTATTTT
TRBV28	NA	TRBJ1-2	few	CASSELRLGDRRTLNYGYTF	TGTGCCAGCAGTGAGTTAAGGCTCGGCGACAGGCGTACACTCAACTATGGCTACACCTTC
TRBV5-4	TRBD2	TRBJ2-1	NA	CAGGLAENNEQFF	TGTGCCGGAGGACTAGCGGAAAACAATGAGCAGTTCTTC
TRBV6-1	NA	TRBJ1-2	NA	CASSEGLGANYGYTF	TGTGCCAGCAGTGAAGGTTTAGGGGCTAACTATGGCTACACCTTC
TRBV7-9	NA	TRBJ2-1	NA	CASSHVGGAYNEQFF	TGTGCCAGCAGCCATGTAGGGGGGGCCTACAATGAGCAGTTCTTC
TRBV4-1	NA	TRBJ1-3	NA	CASSQHRDKGNTIYF	TGCGCCAGCAGCCAACATCGGGACAAGGGAAACACCATATATTTT
TRBV7-3	NA	TRBJ1-1	NA	CASSLDPGSTEAFF	TGTGCCAGCAGCTTAGATCCGGGGAGCACTGAAGCTTTCTTT
TRBV19	NA	TRBJ2-1	NA	CASRWDKDSGEQFF	TGTGCCAGTAGATGGGACAAAGACAGTGGCGAGCAGTTCTTC
TRBV11-2	TRBD1	TRBJ2-2	NA	CASSKTGNTGELFF	TGTGCCAGCAGCAAGACAGGGAATACCGGGGAGCTGTTTTTT
TRBV7-9	NA	TRBJ1-1	NA	CASSNGQNTEAFF	TGTGCCAGCAGCAACGGACAGAACACTGAAGCTTTCTTT
TRBV6-5	NA	TRBJ2-3	NA	CASSEWEYTDTQYF	TGTGCCAGCAGTGAATGGGAGTACACAGATACGCAGTATTTT
TRBV5-1	TRBD2	TRBJ2-7	once	CASSLGASGGLYEQYF	TGCGCCAGCAGCTTGGGGGCTAGCGGGGGGTTATACGAGCAGTACTTC
TRBV18	NA	TRBJ1-3	NA	CASSPIPVGRGNTIYF	TGTGCCAGCTCACCAATCCCGGTTGGGCGAGGAAACACCATATATTTT
TRBV5-1	TRBD1	TRBJ2-7	NA	CASSRGTGGSYEQYF	TGCGCCAGCAGTAGGGGGACAGGGGGTTCCTACGAGCAGTACTTC
TRBV6-6	NA	TRBJ1-2	NA	CASSYSTARAYGYTF	TGTGCCAGCAGTTACTCAACTGCGCGGGCGTATGGCTACACCTTC
TRBV6-6	NA	TRBJ1-6	NA	CASSYARGDNSPLHF	TGTGCCAGCAGTTACGCCCGGGGAGATAATTCACCCCTCCACTTT
TRBV7-2	NA	TRBJ2-1	NA	CASSLQILYNEQFF	TGTGCCAGCAGCTTACAGATTCTCTACAATGAGCAGTTCTTC
TRBV10-1	TRBD2	TRBJ2-1	few	CASSQLAGGNEQFF	TGCGCCAGCAGTCAACTAGCGGGAGGGAATGAGCAGTTCTTC
TRBV6-5	NA	TRBJ1-4	once	CASSYSATNEKLFF	TGTGCCAGCAGTTACAGCGCAACTAATGAAAAACTGTTTTTT
TRBV7-3	TRBD2	TRBJ2-1	NA	CASSEEGLAGETSYNEQFF	TGTGCCAGCAGCGAAGAGGGACTAGCGGGAGAGACGTCCTACAATGAGCAGTTCTTC
TRBV29-1	TRBD1	TRBJ1-2	NA	CSVAGTGIYGYTF	TGCAGCGTCGCCGGGACAGGTATCTATGGCTACACCTTC
TRBV6-5	NA	TRBJ2-4	NA	CASSYSWTPGDIQYF	TGTGCCAGCAGTTACTCGTGGACGCCAGGGGACATTCAGTACTTC
TRBV7-2	TRBD2	TRBJ2-7	NA	CASSSGLEAGEQYF	TGTGCCAGCAGCTCCGGACTAGAAGCGGGAGAGCAGTACTTC
TRBV5-1	NA	TRBJ2-1	NA	CASSTGIEQFF	TGCGCCAGCAGTACAGGGATTGAGCAGTTCTTC
TRBV6-6	TRBD1	TRBJ2-3	NA	CASSRGQGSGDTQYF	TGTGCCAGCAGCCGAGGACAGGGAAGCGGAGATACGCAGTATTTT
TRBV5-6	TRBD1	TRBJ2-3	NA	CASSFWGRGNLFADTQYF	TGTGCCAGCAGCTTTTGGGGCAGGGGGAACTTGTTTGCAGATACGCAGTATTTT
TRBV10-1	TRBD2	TRBJ2-3	NA	CASSVAGGYTQYF	TGCGCCAGCAGTGTTGCGGGAGGATATACGCAGTATTTT